The T cell receptor beta chain described here comes from a study of CD4 T cells in relation to SARS-CoV-2 and coronaviruses. The wider study: ViraFEST: approximately 10-day antigen culture of PBMCs, then TCR beta CDR3 sequencing.

Points on this clone: Its antigen is undetermined.

The unexposed donors gave CD4+ T cells in about 2011-2018, prior to COVID-19. After approximately 10 days of culture, CD4+ T cells were isolated. Assay used: immunoSEQ multiplex PCR; TCRdb lists only in-frame clones, some missing. The sample holds roughly 20,000 clones, about 60% seen once. Sequencing was done on a sample of CD4+ T cells from PBMCs, cultured in vitro. This receptor was obtained from a human donor in good health.

The CDR3 nucleotides read TGTGCCAGCAGCGCGACAGGCAACTATGGCTACACCTTC. Protein sequence: CASSATGNYGYTF. The gene calls are TRBV7-2 and TRBJ1-2; possibly TRBD1 for D (6 bases). Trimming took 5 bases from V and 2 from J, leaving 9 bases between them. Germline V CDR1 and CDR2: SGHTA, FQGNSA. CDR3 length equals 13 residues.